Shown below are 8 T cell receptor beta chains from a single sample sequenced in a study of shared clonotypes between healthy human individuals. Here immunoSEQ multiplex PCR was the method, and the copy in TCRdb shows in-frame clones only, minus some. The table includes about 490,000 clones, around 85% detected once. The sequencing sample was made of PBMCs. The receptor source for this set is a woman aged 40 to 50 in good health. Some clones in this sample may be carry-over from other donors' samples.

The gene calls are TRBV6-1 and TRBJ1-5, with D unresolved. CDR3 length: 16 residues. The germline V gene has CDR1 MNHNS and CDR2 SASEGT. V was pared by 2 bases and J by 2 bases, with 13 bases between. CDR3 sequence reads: CASSETEGVGNQPQHF. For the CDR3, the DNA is TGTGCCAGCAGTGAAACGGAGGGAGTTGGCAATCAGCCCCAGCATTTT.

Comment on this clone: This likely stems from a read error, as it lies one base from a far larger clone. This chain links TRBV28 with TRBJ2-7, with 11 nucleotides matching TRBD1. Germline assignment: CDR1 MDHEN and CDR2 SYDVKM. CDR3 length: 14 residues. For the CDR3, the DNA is TGTTCCAGCAGTCTAGGGACAGGGGGTAACGAGCAGTACTTC. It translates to CSSSLGTGGNEQYF.

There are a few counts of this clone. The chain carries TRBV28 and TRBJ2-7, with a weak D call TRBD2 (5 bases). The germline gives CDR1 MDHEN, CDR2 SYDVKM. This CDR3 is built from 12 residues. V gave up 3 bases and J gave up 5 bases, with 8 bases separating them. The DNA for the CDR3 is TGTGCCAGCAGTTTTGCGGGCCACGAGCAGTACTTC. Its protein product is CASSFAGHEQYF.

CDR3 DNA: TGTGCCAGCACCCCCTGGGGGGAAAACACCGGGGAGCTGTTTTTT. Its translation is CASTPWGENTGELFF. This chain links TRBV27 with TRBJ2-2; perhaps TRBD2 as D (6 bases). Trimming cost V 7 bases and J 2 bases, with 14 bases left between them. Germline lookup yields CDR1 MNHEY and CDR2 SMNVEV (reference sequence). The CDR3 extends over 15 amino acids.

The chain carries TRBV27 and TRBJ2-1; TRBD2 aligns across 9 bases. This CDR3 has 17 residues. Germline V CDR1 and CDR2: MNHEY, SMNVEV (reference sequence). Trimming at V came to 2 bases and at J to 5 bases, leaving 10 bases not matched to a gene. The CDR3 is CASSLRLAAPKDNEQFF. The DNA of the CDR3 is TGTGCCAGCAGTTTAAGACTAGCGGCCCCGAAGGACAATGAGCAGTTCTTC.

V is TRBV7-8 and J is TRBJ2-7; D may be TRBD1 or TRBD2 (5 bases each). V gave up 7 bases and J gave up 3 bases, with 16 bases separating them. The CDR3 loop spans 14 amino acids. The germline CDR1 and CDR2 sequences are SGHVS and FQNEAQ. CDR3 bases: TGTGCCAGCACCGAATCGGGGCGGAGCTACGAGCAGTACTTC. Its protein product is CASTESGRSYEQYF.

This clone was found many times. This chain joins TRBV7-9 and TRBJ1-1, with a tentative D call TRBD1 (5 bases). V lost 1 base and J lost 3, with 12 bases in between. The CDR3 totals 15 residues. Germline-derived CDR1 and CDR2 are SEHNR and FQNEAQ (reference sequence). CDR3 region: CASSLVQQVDTEAFF. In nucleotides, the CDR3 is TGTGCCAGCAGCTTAGTTCAACAGGTGGACACTGAAGCTTTCTTT.

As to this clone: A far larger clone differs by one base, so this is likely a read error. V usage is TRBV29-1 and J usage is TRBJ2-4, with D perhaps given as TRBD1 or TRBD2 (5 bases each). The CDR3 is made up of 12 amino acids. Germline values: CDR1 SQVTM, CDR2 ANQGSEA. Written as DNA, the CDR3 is TGCAGCGGGGGGAGTGGCAAAAACGTTCAGTACTTC. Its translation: CSGGSGKNVQYF.